Sequencing of this TCR beta chain was carried out in a study of blood T cell repertoires in COVID-19 (dated by TCRdb to 2020 to 2022). With regard to the full study: Samples from collaborators originated in the United States, Italy and Spain and spanned both the acute and convalescent phases of COVID-19. The material from the prospective study consisted of cDNA or gDNA derived from T cells, B-cell-depleted T cells, or PBMCs. The dataset comprised deeply sampled blood TCRbeta repertoires from subjects exposed to, actively infected with, or recovered from COVID-19. The repertoires were released in a freely available public database meant as a resource for research on the immune response to SARS-CoV-2. Samples were obtained from the ongoing ImmuneRACE study (first 160 participants) and from some 1,200 subjects provided by 6 global collaborators. Sample metadata almost always included a de-identified subject ID, COVID-19 status, age in years and sex. Where HLA class I and class II types were available, the types were taken from metadata supplied by the sample provider, not from assay-based typing. What the research found in general, with its limitations: Clinical and demographic metadata were provided uncurated, with the amount varying by source and participant.

The collaborating institutions used their own protocols to collect whole blood in K2EDTA tubes. For TCRbeta analysis, collaborators shipped samples in one of three forms: frozen whole blood, isolated PBMCs, or DNA extracted from either of those sample types. This clone was counted a single time. Its antigen is unknown. One base away there is no much larger clone; base qualities are not given. TCRbeta CDR3 regions were amplified from genomic DNA by means of the immunoSEQ Assay, a bias-controlled multiplex PCR. As for the original processing: The number of nucleated cells in each sample was estimated by amplification of reference gene primers within the assay. Sequence reads were collapsed and filtered to measure the absolute abundance of every unique TCRbeta CDR3 rearrangement. For each sample, productive Simpson clonality was calculated as the square root of Simpson's diversity index across productive rearrangements. In its TCRdb copy, this immuneACCESS table keeps in-frame sequences only and misses some clones. Where compared with another copy, unresolved V genes explain less than half of these, and the others have no known cause. Clone size and the V and J calls come from that table; the DNA yielded D and trimming. The sample table contains about 380,000 clones; only one count was recorded for nearly 90% of them. The ten top clones hold about 6.8% of the sample.

From cysteine to phenylalanine, the CDR3 is 13 amino acids long. Left in the record is the CDR3 DNA by itself, 39 bases read in frame from the first base. At the junction V is shortened by 5 bases and J by 4 bases, with 11 bases in between. Per the germline V gene (reference sequence), SEHNR is the CDR1 and FQNEAQ is the CDR2. This chain joins TRBV7-9 to TRBJ1-2; a tentative D call is TRBD1 (5 bases match). The clonotype was recovered from a man aged 18 to 29 with active or convalescent COVID-19. The sequencing input was peripheral blood. The DNA sequence is as follows: TGTGCCAGCAGCGTACAGGATGCCTATGGCTACACCTTC. Translated, this gives CASSVQDAYGYTF.